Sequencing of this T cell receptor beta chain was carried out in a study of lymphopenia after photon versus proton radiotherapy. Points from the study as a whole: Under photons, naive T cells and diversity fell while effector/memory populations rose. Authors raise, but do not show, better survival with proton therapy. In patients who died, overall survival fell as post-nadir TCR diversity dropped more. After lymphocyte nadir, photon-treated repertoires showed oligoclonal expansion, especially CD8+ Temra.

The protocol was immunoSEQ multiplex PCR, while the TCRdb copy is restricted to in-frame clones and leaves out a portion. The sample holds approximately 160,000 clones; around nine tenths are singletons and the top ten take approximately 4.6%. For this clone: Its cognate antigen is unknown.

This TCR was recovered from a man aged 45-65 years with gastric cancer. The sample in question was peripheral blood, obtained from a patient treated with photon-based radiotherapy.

The CDR3 region has the DNA TGTGCCACCAGCAGAGCGGTGGCGGGGCGGGGGAAAAACATTCAGTACTTC. Protein sequence: CATSRAVAGRGKNIQYF. This sequence joins TRBV15 and TRBJ2-4, with TRBD2 identical over 7 bases. Germline CDR1 LNHNV, CDR2 YYDKDF (reference sequence). The V and J ends lost 1 base and 4 bases, in that order; junction bases with no gene match: 10. This CDR3 region has 17 residues.